This T cell receptor (beta chain) was retrieved from a study of T cell responses to AZD1222 COVID-19 vaccine. Whole-study results and caveats: Most donors were white British and more were female, and clonal diversity was possibly underestimated. Samples come after the peak T cell response, not at day 14. Recipients of two AZD1222 doses showed rising Spike-specific TCR breadth and depth.

About this clone: Its antigen remains unknown.

Libraries were prepared by immunoSEQ multiplex PCR; TCRdb keeps only in-frame clonotypes and omits some of them. This sample has under 300,000 clones, with more than 85% found just once. From germline, CDR1 is LNHDA and CDR2 SQIVND (reference sequence). The CDR3 covers 12 residues. The J gene is TRBJ2-7, the V gene TRBV19, with 7 bases matching TRBD1. This TCR derives from an adult in good health. Material: peripheral blood, obtained on day 0 of AZD1222 vaccination. The CDR3: CGGQNLSYEQYF. Written as DNA, the CDR3 is TGTGGGGGACAGAACCTCTCCTACGAGCAGTACTTC.